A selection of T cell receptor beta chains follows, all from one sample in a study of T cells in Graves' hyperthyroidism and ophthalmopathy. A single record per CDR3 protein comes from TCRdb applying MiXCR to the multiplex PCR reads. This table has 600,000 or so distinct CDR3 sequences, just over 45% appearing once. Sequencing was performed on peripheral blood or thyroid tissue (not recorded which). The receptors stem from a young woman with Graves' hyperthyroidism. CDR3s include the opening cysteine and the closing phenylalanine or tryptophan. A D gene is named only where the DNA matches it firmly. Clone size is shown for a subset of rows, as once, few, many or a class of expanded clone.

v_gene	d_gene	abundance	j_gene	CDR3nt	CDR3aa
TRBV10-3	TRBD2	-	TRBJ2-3	TGTGCCAGCAGTGTGCGAGCGGGAGATACAGATACGCAGTATTTT	CASSVRAGDTDTQYF
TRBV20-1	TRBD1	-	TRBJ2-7	TGCAGTGCTAGTAAGGGGACAGAAGGCTACGAGCAGTACTTC	CSASKGTEGYEQYF
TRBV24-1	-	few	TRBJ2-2	TGTGCCACCAGTGATTTGGGGATGGGACTGAACACCGGGGAGCTGTTTTTT	CATSDLGMGLNTGELFF
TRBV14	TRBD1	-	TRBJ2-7	TGCGCCAGCAGCCAGAAGACAGGGGGTTACGAGCAGTACTTC	CASSQKTGGYEQYF
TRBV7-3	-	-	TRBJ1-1	TGTGCCAGCTCCCCTGGGGCAGGGCCCACTGAAGCTTTCTTT	CASSPGAGPTEAFF
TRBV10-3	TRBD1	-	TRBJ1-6	TGTGCCATCAGTGAATCCGGGACAGGGAATTCACCCCTCCACTTT	CAISESGTGNSPLHF
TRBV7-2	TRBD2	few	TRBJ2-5	TGTGCCAGCAGCCCAGCCGGACTAGCGGGAGAGTTACAGACCCAGTACTTC	CASSPAGLAGELQTQYF
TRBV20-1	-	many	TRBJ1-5	TGCAGTGCTACAACGGGCGGCCAGCCCCAGCATTTT	CSATTGGQPQHF
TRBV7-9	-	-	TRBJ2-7	TGTGCCAGCAGCTTAGATCCGCCGAGGGCGAAGCAGTACTTC	CASSLDPPRAKQYF
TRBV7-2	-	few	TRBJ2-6	TGTGCCAGCAGCCACGGTGGGGCCAACGTCCTGACTTTC	CASSHGGANVLTF
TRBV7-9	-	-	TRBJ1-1	TGTGCCAGCAACCTACAGGAGAAGAACACTGAAGCTTTCTTT	CASNLQEKNTEAFF
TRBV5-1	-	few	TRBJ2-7	TGCGCCAGCAGCTTGGGGGACACTACCTACGAGCAGTACTTC	CASSLGDTTYEQYF
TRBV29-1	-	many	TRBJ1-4	TGCAGCGTTCCCAGGGGTGAAAAACTGTTTTTT	CSVPRGEKLFF
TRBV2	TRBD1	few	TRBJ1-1	TGTGCCAGCAGTGAAGAGGGGACAGCGCTTAGGGACACTGAAGCTTTCTTT	CASSEEGTALRDTEAFF
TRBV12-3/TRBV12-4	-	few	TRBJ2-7	TGTGCCAGCAGTTTTTGGGAAAACGGGCAGTACTTC	CASSFWENGQYF
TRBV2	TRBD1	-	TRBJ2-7	TGTGCCAGCAGTGATGCCCCGGGACAGGGCTACGAGCAGTACTTC	CASSDAPGQGYEQYF
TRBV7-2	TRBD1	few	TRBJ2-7	TGTGCCAGCAGCTTAGTTGGTCGGGACAGGGCCTACGAGCAGTACTTC	CASSLVGRDRAYEQYF
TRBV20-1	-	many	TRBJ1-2	TGCAGTGCTAGGGAGGAGGGGGAGGGCTACACCTTC	CSAREEGEGYTF
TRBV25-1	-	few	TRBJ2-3	TGTGCCAGCAGTCAAGAGGGGAGGGATACGCAGTATTTT	CASSQEGRDTQYF
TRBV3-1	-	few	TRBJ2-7	TGTGCCAGCAGCCAATACCACGCCGCGTCCAACGAGCAGTACTTC	CASSQYHAASNEQYF
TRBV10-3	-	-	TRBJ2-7	TGTCCCAGCCGGGGCCACGAGCAGTACTTC	CPSRGHEQYF
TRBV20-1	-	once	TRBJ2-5	TGCAGTGCTGGAGAGGACCCAGGGACCCAGTACTTC	CSAGEDPGTQYF
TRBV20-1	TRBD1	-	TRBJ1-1	TGCAGTGCTAGACCCCCCGGGGACAGCGGGAACACTGAAGCTTTCTTT	CSARPPGDSGNTEAFF
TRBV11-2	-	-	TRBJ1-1	TGTGCCAGCAGCTTGGACTACATGAACACTGAAGCTTTCTTT	CASSLDYMNTEAFF
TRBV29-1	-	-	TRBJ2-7	TGCAGCAACGGACAAATTCCCTACGAGCAGTACTTC	CSNGQIPYEQYF
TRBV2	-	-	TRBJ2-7	TGTGCCAGCAGTGTTTGGGGAGGCAATCAGCCCCAGCAGTACTTC	CASSVWGGNQPQQYF
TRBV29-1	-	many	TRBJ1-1	TGCAGCGTTGATGGGGAGGGCGCTGAAGCTTTCTTT	CSVDGEGAEAFF
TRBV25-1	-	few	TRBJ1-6	TGTGCCAGCAGCCCCCGAGAGGGATGGGATAATTCACCCCTCCACTTT	CASSPREGWDNSPLHF
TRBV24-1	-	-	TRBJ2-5	TGTGCCACCAGTGACCCGGGGAGCAATCAGCCCCAGTACTTC	CATSDPGSNQPQYF
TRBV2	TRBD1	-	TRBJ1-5	TGTGCCAGCAGCCAAGTCCCGCGGCTCGACAGGGATCAGCCCCAGCATTTT	CASSQVPRLDRDQPQHF
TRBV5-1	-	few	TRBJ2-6	TGCGCCAGCAGGGTTTTCTCTGGGGCCAACGTCCTGACTTTC	CASRVFSGANVLTF
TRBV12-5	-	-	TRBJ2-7	TGTGCTAGTGGTTTAGGGTCAACCGCCGAGCAGTACTTC	CASGLGSTAEQYF
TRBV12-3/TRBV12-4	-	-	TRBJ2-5	TGTGCCAGCAGTCCAGAGCAAGAGACCCAGTACTTC	CASSPEQETQYF
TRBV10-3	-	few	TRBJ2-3	TGTGCCATCGGGCCACTAGCAGTCAGCACAGATACGCAGTATTTT	CAIGPLAVSTDTQYF
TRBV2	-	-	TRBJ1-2	TGTGCCAGCAGAGTCTTCGGGGGCGGCGGCTACACCTTC	CASRVFGGGGYTF
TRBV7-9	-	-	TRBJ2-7	TGTGCCAGCAGCTTAGAATTACCGGGTGAGCAGTACTTC	CASSLELPGEQYF
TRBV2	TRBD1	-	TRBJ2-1	TGTGCCAGCAGTTTGGACAGGGGGTTTCCCCAGTTCTTC	CASSLDRGFPQFF
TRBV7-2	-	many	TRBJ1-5	TGTGCCAGCAGCTTAATGGGTCAGCCCCAGCATTTT	CASSLMGQPQHF
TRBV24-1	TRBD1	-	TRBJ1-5	TGTGCCACCAGTGCGGGGGACAGGGATCAGCCCCAGCATTTT	CATSAGDRDQPQHF
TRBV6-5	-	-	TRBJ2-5	TGTGCCGGCAGTTCGGACAAGCGAGAGACCCAGTACTTC	CAGSSDKRETQYF
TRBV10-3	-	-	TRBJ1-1	TGTGCCATCAGTGCGGCAGGGCCAACTGAAGCTTTCTTT	CAISAAGPTEAFF
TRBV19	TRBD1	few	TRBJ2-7	TGTGCCAGTAGTAAGGGGACAGGGAGAGAGCAGTACTTC	CASSKGTGREQYF
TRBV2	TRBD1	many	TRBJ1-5	TGTGCCAGCAGGGACAGGGGGGAATTTCAGCCCCAGCATTTT	CASRDRGEFQPQHF
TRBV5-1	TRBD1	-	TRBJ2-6	TGCGCCAGCAGCTTTCGGACAGGCAGCTCTGGGGCCAACGTCCTGACTTTC	CASSFRTGSSGANVLTF
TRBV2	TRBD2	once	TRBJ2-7	TGTGCCAGCAGGCTACTAGCGGGAGGGCTAAACGAGCAGTACTTC	CASRLLAGGLNEQYF
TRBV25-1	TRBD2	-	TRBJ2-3	TGTGCCAGCAGTGCGGCAGCGGGGCTGACAGATACGCAGTATTTT	CASSAAAGLTDTQYF
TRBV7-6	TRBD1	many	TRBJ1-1	TGTGCCAGCAGCCCCGGACAGGGTGCGTCGGAGGGTGCAGCTTTCTTT	CASSPGQGASEGAAFF
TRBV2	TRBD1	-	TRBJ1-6	TGTGCCAGCAGTTCAGGACAGGGGAAATACGGATCACCCCTCCACTTT	CASSSGQGKYGSPLHF
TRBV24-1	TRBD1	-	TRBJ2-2	TGTGCCACCGGGGATCAGGGGGCTCGGGACACCGGGGAGCTGTTTTTT	CATGDQGARDTGELFF
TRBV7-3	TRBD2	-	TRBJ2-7	TGTGCCAGCAGCGTAGCCGGGAGGGCCGGCGGCGAGCAGTACTTC	CASSVAGRAGGEQYF
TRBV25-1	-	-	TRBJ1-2	TGTGCTACAGGGTTTGGGATTGGCTACACCTTC	CATGFGIGYTF
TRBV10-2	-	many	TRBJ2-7	TGCGCCAGCAGACCAGGGCTGACCTACGAGCAGTACTTC	CASRPGLTYEQYF
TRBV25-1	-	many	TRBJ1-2	TGTGCCAGCAGTGAATCGGTCTATGGCTACACCTTC	CASSESVYGYTF
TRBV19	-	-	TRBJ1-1	TGTGCCACAAGGCGAGAGAACACTGAAGCTTTCTTT	CATRRENTEAFF
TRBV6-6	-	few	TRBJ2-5	TGTGCCAGCAGTTCCGGAGGATTGGTGGCCCAGTACTTC	CASSSGGLVAQYF
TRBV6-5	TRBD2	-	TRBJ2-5	TGTGCCATCAGTGACAGGACTAGCGGGTCCCAAGAGACCCAGTACTTC	CAISDRTSGSQETQYF
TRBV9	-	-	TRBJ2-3	TGTGCCAGCACTCTAGGAGGGCGAAACACAGATACGCAGTATTTT	CASTLGGRNTDTQYF
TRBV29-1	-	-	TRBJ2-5	TGCAGCCATCCGGGGCACCAGGAGACCCAGTACTTC	CSHPGHQETQYF